Listed below are T cell receptor beta chains from one sample, sequenced in a study of T cell changes during pregnancy in multiple sclerosis. The assay was immunoSEQ multiplex PCR, and TCRdb's table has in-frame clones only and misses some. The repertoire consists of some 80,000 clones, with roughly 90% occurring once and the leading ten covering over 0.7%. The sequencing used peripheral blood, collected in the first trimester of pregnancy. Every receptor here comes from a female donor in good health, enrolled as a control in a pregnancy study. CDR3s include the opening cysteine and the closing phenylalanine or tryptophan. Fields, in order: V gene, J gene, D gene, clone size, CDR3 DNA, CDR3 protein. D genes are given only for firm matches. Rows give clone size only sometimes, using once, few, many, or a class for an expanded clone.

V gene: TRBV28; J gene: TRBJ1-1; D gene: TRBD1; clone size: -; CDR3 DNA: TGTGCCAGCAGTTTAGACAGGGGCCTTAAGAACACTGAAGCTTTCTTT; CDR3 protein: CASSLDRGLKNTEAFF
V gene: TRBV27; J gene: TRBJ2-1; D gene: TRBD2; clone size: -; CDR3 DNA: TGTGCCAGCAGTTCCGGACTAGCGGGTGGAGGCAATGAGCAGTTCTTC; CDR3 protein: CASSSGLAGGGNEQFF
V gene: TRBV7-2; J gene: TRBJ2-3; D gene: TRBD1; clone size: once; CDR3 DNA: TGTGCCAGCAGGGTCGGGACAGGGCGGGATACGCAGTATTTT; CDR3 protein: CASRVGTGRDTQYF
V gene: TRBV6-6; J gene: TRBJ2-7; D gene: TRBD1; clone size: -; CDR3 DNA: TGTGCCAGCAGTATAACAGGGGGCATCAACTACGAGCAGTACTTC; CDR3 protein: CASSITGGINYEQYF
V gene: TRBV23-1; J gene: TRBJ1-4; D gene: TRBD1; clone size: -; CDR3 DNA: TGCGCCAGCAGTCAAACGACAGGGCTTAAGGAAAAACTGTTTTTT; CDR3 protein: CASSQTTGLKEKLFF
V gene: TRBV19; J gene: TRBJ2-5; D gene: -; clone size: once; CDR3 DNA: TGTGCCAGTAGTTCCCAGAATACCGAGACCCAGTACTTC; CDR3 protein: CASSSQNTETQYF
V gene: TRBV6-5; J gene: TRBJ2-5; D gene: TRBD1; clone size: -; CDR3 DNA: TGTGCCAGCAGTTACGAGGGGGCCGGGAAGACCCAGTACTTC; CDR3 protein: CASSYEGAGKTQYF
V gene: TRBV19; J gene: TRBJ1-1; D gene: TRBD1; clone size: -; CDR3 DNA: TGTGCCAGTAGTAATCGGGACAGTTTGAACACTGAAGCTTTCTTT; CDR3 protein: CASSNRDSLNTEAFF
V gene: TRBV29-1; J gene: TRBJ2-2; D gene: TRBD1; clone size: -; CDR3 DNA: TGCAGCGTTGAAGACAGGACCGGGACAGGCACCGGGGAGCTGTTTTTT; CDR3 protein: CSVEDRTGTGTGELFF
V gene: TRBV28; J gene: TRBJ2-1; D gene: TRBD2; clone size: -; CDR3 DNA: TGTGCCAGCAATTCCCGGGGGACTAGCTCCTACAATGAGCAGTTCTTC; CDR3 protein: CASNSRGTSSYNEQFF
V gene: TRBV5-1; J gene: TRBJ2-5; D gene: TRBD2; clone size: -; CDR3 DNA: TGCGCCAGCAGCTCCGTTATTAGCGGGGGGGTTAGGCAAGAGACCCAGTACTTC; CDR3 protein: CASSSVISGGVRQETQYF
V gene: TRBV19; J gene: TRBJ1-4; D gene: TRBD1; clone size: -; CDR3 DNA: TGTGCCACCAGCAGGGGGAATAATGAAAAACTGTTTTTT; CDR3 protein: CATSRGNNEKLFF
V gene: TRBV7-9; J gene: TRBJ2-5; D gene: -; clone size: -; CDR3 DNA: TGTGCCAGCAGCCTGGGCTTACAAGAGACCCAGTACTTC; CDR3 protein: CASSLGLQETQYF
V gene: TRBV5-1; J gene: TRBJ2-2; D gene: -; clone size: -; CDR3 DNA: TGCGCCAGCAGGATCGGAGTTAACACCGGGGAGCTGTTTTTT; CDR3 protein: CASRIGVNTGELFF
V gene: TRBV4-1; J gene: TRBJ2-7; D gene: TRBD1; clone size: -; CDR3 DNA: TGCGCCAGCAGCACAGGGACAGTCACCTACGAGCAGTACTTC; CDR3 protein: CASSTGTVTYEQYF
V gene: TRBV2; J gene: TRBJ2-3; D gene: -; clone size: -; CDR3 DNA: TGTGCCAGCTGCTTAGTTACAGATACGCAGTATTTT; CDR3 protein: CASCLVTDTQYF
V gene: TRBV18; J gene: TRBJ2-2; D gene: -; clone size: -; CDR3 DNA: TGTGCCAGCTCACGAAGCGGGACAGGGAACACCGGGGAGCTGTTTTTT; CDR3 protein: CASSRSGTGNTGELFF
V gene: TRBV27; J gene: TRBJ2-7; D gene: -; clone size: -; CDR3 DNA: TGTGCCAGCAGTTTACGTCCAGACATCTACGAGCAGTACTTC; CDR3 protein: CASSLRPDIYEQYF